The next 29 T cell receptor beta chains were all read from a single sample in a study of CXCR4 blockade with PD-1 therapy in pancreatic cancer. Sequencing used immunoSEQ multiplex PCR; TCRdb keeps in-frame clones, though not all of them. The table includes about 8,000 clones, roughly three fifths detected once. Sequencing used tumor tissue. These receptors were collected from a human donor with pancreatic ductal adenocarcinoma.

The chain uses TRBV19 and TRBJ2-3, with D possibly TRBD2 on 5 matching bases. Germline CDR1 LNHDA, CDR2 SQIVND (reference sequence). CDR3 size: 13 residues. The V end was cut by 5 bases, the J end by 2 bases, with 8 bases between. CDR3 sequence (DNA): TGTGCCAGTAGTCAAGCGGTCACAGATACGCAGTATTTT. It is translated as CASSQAVTDTQYF.

The chain combines TRBV30 with TRBJ1-1, with D uncertain. Trimming took off 0 bases at V and 1 base at J, with 6 bases between the two ends. CDR1 is GTSNPN, CDR2 SVGIG, per germline (reference sequence). The CDR3 loop spans 13 amino acids. CDR3 nucleotide sequence: TGTGCCTGGAGTGTTCAGACGAACACTGAAGCTTTCTTT. Amino acids: CAWSVQTNTEAFF. The full variable domain, rest sourced from reference TRBV30 and TRBJ1-1, is SQTIHQWPATLVQPVGSPLSLECTVEGTSNPNLYWYRQAAGRGLQLLFYSVGIGQISSEVPQNLSASRPQDRQFILSSKKLLLSDSGFYLCAWSVQTNTEAFFGQGTRLTVV.

Details on this clone: Relative to the germline gene, one junction end is altered; a read error may explain this. This chain connects TRBV6-4 to TRBJ2-3; 7 nucleotides match TRBD2. Per the germline V gene, CDR1 is MRHNA and CDR2 is SNTAGT. The CDR3 runs to 15 residues. CDR3 sequence: CASSYSGTTTDTQYF. The CDR3 region has the DNA TGTGCCAGCAGTTACTCTGGGACTACCACAGATACGCAGTATTTT.

This chain links TRBV5-1 with TRBJ2-3; a weak D match, TRBD2 (5 bases). The V end lost 0 bases, the J end lost 2 bases, and 13 bases lay between the germline ends. Germline CDR1 and CDR2: SGHRS and YFSETQ. The CDR3 covers 16 residues. CDR3 nucleotide sequence: TGCGCCAGCAGCTTGGGCGGACTTGGAACCACAGATACGCAGTATTTT. The encoded protein is CASSLGGLGTTDTQYF.

This clone came up a few times. This chain connects TRBV19 to TRBJ2-5; D remains unclear. The CDR3 runs 13 residues. V was pared by 3 bases and J by 5 bases, with 10 bases between. Germline assignment: CDR1 LNHDA and CDR2 SQIVND (reference sequence). The CDR3 spells CASSILGQETQYF. As DNA, the CDR3 is TGTGCCAGTAGTATTCTGGGCCAGGAGACCCAGTACTTC.

Sample share makes this clone medium-sized (0.01 to 0.1%). Here the CDR3 reads CASSRDRGPGTGELFF. The CDR3 coding sequence is TGTGCCAGCAGCCGGGACAGGGGGCCGGGCACCGGGGAGCTGTTTTTT. The chain uses TRBV9 and TRBJ2-2; TRBD1 matches at 12 bases. The junction had 5 bases not matched to a gene; V was cut back by 4 bases and J by 4 bases. CDR1 and CDR2 (germline): SGDLS, YYNGEE. The CDR3 is made up of 16 amino acids.

The chain employs TRBV11-3 and TRBJ1-3; tentative D call: TRBD1 (6 bases). The CDR3 sequence is 16 residues long. Per the germline V gene, CDR1 is SGHNT and CDR2 is YENEEA. With 0 bases removed from V and 4 bases from J, the gap between germline ends came to 13 bases. The CDR3 protein is CASSLEGASSGNTIYF. The CDR3 nucleotides are TGTGCCAGCAGCTTAGAGGGGGCCAGCTCCGGAAACACCATATATTTT.

To note about this clone: A junction end diverges from the germline sequence, so it may reflect a read error. The chain has TRBV16 and TRBJ1-1; D uncertain. The germline V gene has CDR1 KGHSY and CDR2 FQNENV. The CDR3 has 14 residues. The CDR3, as DNA: TGTACCAGCAGCAGCCGGGGAGGCAACACTGAAGCTTTCTTT. The encoded protein is CTSSSRGGNTEAFF.

The gene calls are TRBV15 and TRBJ2-1; D assignment may be TRBD1 or TRBD2 (6 bases each). The CDR3 length is 15 residues. V lost 1 base and J lost 6, with 13 bases in between. Germline V gives CDR1 LNHNV, CDR2 YYDKDF (reference sequence). The chain's CDR3 is CATSRVGGLINEQFF. The DNA for the CDR3 is TGTGCCACCAGCAGAGTGGGGGGCTTAATCAATGAGCAGTTCTTC. Filled out from reference TRBV15 and TRBJ2-1, the complete variable domain reads DAMVIQNPRYQVTQFGKPVTLSCSQTLNHNVMYWYQQKSSQAPKLLFHYYDKDFNNEADTPDNFQSRRPNTSFCFLDIRSPGLGDTAMYLCATSRVGGLINEQFFGPGTRLTVL.

V gene TRBV28 combines with J gene TRBJ2-7; 7 bases line up with TRBD2. The ends lost 6 bases at V and 5 bases at J; junction bases unmatched: 10. Germline CDR1 MDHEN, CDR2 SYDVKM. The CDR3 consists of 14 residues. The CDR3 nucleotides are TGTGCCAGCAGCACCCTTTGGGCGGGAGACGAGCAGTACTTC. Its translation: CASSTLWAGDEQYF.

This clone was counted between two and nine times. The genes are TRBV19 and TRBJ2-7, with D perhaps being TRBD1 or TRBD2 (5 bases each). Deletions cut 5 bases from V and 5 bases from J, with 19 bases between. The CDR3 consists of 15 residues. The V gene's germline CDR1 is LNHDA and CDR2 SQIVND (reference sequence). The CDR3 protein is CASSAWDALGNEQYF. In DNA, the CDR3 is TGTGCCAGTAGTGCTTGGGACGCCCTCGGCAACGAGCAGTACTTC.

The chain is built from TRBV18 and TRBJ2-2; TRBD1 aligns across 10 bases. This CDR3 spans 13 amino acids. Germline values: CDR1 KGHSH, CDR2 LQKENI. V shed 10 bases, J shed 4 bases, and the junction held 3 bases outside the gene matches. The DNA of the CDR3 is TGTGCCACTGGGACAGGGGTCACCGGGGAGCTGTTTTTT. Encoded protein: CATGTGVTGELFF.

The chain has TRBV4-1 and TRBJ2-1, with 14 bases lining up with TRBD2. The CDR3 runs 17 residues. With 3 bases clipped from V and 6 bases from J, the junction kept 7 bases outside the gene matches. CDR1 and CDR2 from the germline V gene are MGHRA and YSYEKL. The CDR3 spells CASSQEPGTSGSNEQFF. The DNA for the CDR3 is TGCGCCAGCAGCCAGGAGCCCGGGACTAGCGGGAGCAATGAGCAGTTCTTC.

The chain joins TRBV28 to TRBJ2-3; either TRBD1 or TRBD2 may fit D (5 bases each). The germline gives CDR1 MDHEN, CDR2 SYDVKM. The V end lost 6 bases, the J end lost 8 bases, and 15 bases lay between the germline ends. The CDR3 covers 13 residues. CDR3: CASRQRTRGTQYF. The CDR3 DNA reads as TGTGCCAGCAGACAGAGGACGAGGGGTACGCAGTATTTT.

The count of this clone is one. The chain recombines TRBV28 with TRBJ1-1; 9 positions agree with TRBD1. This CDR3 contains 13 residues. In germline, CDR1 is MDHEN, CDR2 SYDVKM. Trimming cost V 4 bases and J 10 bases; bases outside gene matches: 7. The CDR3 loop reads CASSSSRDRAAFF. CDR3 sequence (DNA): TGTGCCAGCAGTTCATCCCGGGACAGGGCAGCTTTCTTT.

This sequence joins TRBV28 and TRBJ1-1; 11 bases line up with TRBD1. J lost 4 bases, V lost 5 bases, and 12 bases had no gene match. CDR1 and CDR2 from the germline V gene are MDHEN and SYDVKM. The CDR3 extends over 17 amino acids. In DNA, the CDR3 is TGTGCCAGCAGTCCCCGGACAGGGGGCCAAGGTTTCACTGAAGCTTTCTTT. This codes for CASSPRTGGQGFTEAFF. The full variable domain, its missing parts supplied by reference TRBV28 and TRBJ1-1, is DVKVTQSSRYLVKRTGEKVFLECVQDMDHENMFWYRQDPGLGLRLIYFSYDVKMKEKGDIPEGYSVSREKKERFSLILESASTNQTSMYLCASSPRTGGQGFTEAFFGQGTRLTVV.

This CDR3 is CASSLSWDRGEVGYGYTF. CDR3 nucleotide sequence: TGTGCCAGCAGCTTGTCCTGGGACAGGGGGGAAGTAGGCTATGGCTACACCTTC. This chain joins TRBV11-1 and TRBJ1-2, with TRBD1 matching over 11 bases. The V and J ends lost 3 bases and 4 bases, in that order; junction bases with no gene match: 13. Germline CDR1 and CDR2: SGHAT and FQDESV (reference sequence). This CDR3 comprises 18 residues. The full variable domain, with the rest looked up from reference TRBV11-1 and TRBJ1-2, is EAEVAQSPRYKITEKSQAVAFWCDPISGHATLYWYRQILGQGPELLVQFQDESVVDDSQLPKDRFSAERLKGVDSTLKIQPAELGDSAMYLCASSLSWDRGEVGYGYTFGSGTRLTVV.

The J gene is TRBJ2-7, the V gene TRBV18, with D perhaps TRBD1 (6 bases). V lost 3 bases and J 3 bases, leaving 9 bases between the germline ends. CDR1 KGHSH and CDR2 LQKENI come from the germline V gene. CDR3 length: 13 amino acids. CDR3 amino acids: CASSPGQIYEQYF. Here the CDR3 DNA reads TGTGCCAGCTCACCGGGACAAATCTACGAGCAGTACTTC.

This chain connects TRBV6-7 to TRBJ2-2; TRBD1 is a possible D gene (5 bases). TRBV6-7 belongs to the ORF category, with a function that is uncertain. This CDR3 has 16 residues. V was trimmed by 2 bases and J by 6 bases, leaving 16 bases between them. The CDR3 here is CASSYGPDRGPGELFF. The CDR3 nucleotides are TGTGCCAGCAGTTACGGCCCCGACAGAGGCCCCGGGGAGCTGTTTTTT.

The rearrangement uses TRBV19 and TRBJ2-7; D gene uncertain. The CDR3 totals 14 residues. The V gene lost 5 bases and the J gene lost 4 bases, with 15 bases spanning the gap. The germline V gene has CDR1 LNHDA and CDR2 SQIVND (reference sequence). The CDR3 reads CASSVDLGPYEQYF. The CDR3 bases are TGTGCCAGTAGTGTGGACCTCGGTCCTTACGAGCAGTACTTC.

The CDR3 DNA is TGCGCCAGCAGCTTGGCCACCAACTCTGGAAACACCATATATTTT. This encodes CASSLATNSGNTIYF. This chain uses TRBV5-1 with TRBJ1-3; no reliable D call. The CDR3 has 15 residues. Trimming took 0 bases from V and 0 from J, leaving 7 bases between them. Germline V gene data show CDR1 as SGHRS and CDR2 as YFSETQ.

A few counts support this clone. The chain combines TRBV18 with TRBJ2-1; D perhaps matches TRBD2 (6 bases). Germline assignment: CDR1 KGHSH and CDR2 LQKENI. The CDR3 loop spans 16 amino acids. V was shortened by 3 bases and J by 3 bases, with 15 bases between the two germline ends. CDR3 protein: CASSPGTRGFYNEQFF. The CDR3 bases are TGTGCCAGCTCACCGGGGACTCGCGGCTTCTACAATGAGCAGTTCTTC. Based on the CDR3 plus reference TRBV18 and TRBJ2-1, the full variable domain is NAGVMQNPRHLVRRRGQEARLRCSPMKGHSHVYWYRQLPEEGLKFMVYLQKENIIDESGMPKERFSAEFPKEGPSILRIQQVVRGDSAAYFCASSPGTRGFYNEQFFGPGTRLTVL.

V and J are TRBV19 and TRBJ1-1, with no clear D. V was cut by 6 bases and J by 2 bases, with 16 bases left in between. The CDR3 spans 15 residues. Germline CDR1 is LNHDA and CDR2 is SQIVND (reference sequence). The CDR3 region is CASRFSGGSNTEAFF. The CDR3 bases are TGTGCCAGTAGATTTAGCGGAGGGAGCAACACTGAAGCTTTCTTT. The full variable domain, completed using reference TRBV19 and TRBJ1-1, is DGGITQSPKYLFRKEGQNVTLSCEQNLNHDAMYWYRQDPGQGLRLIYYSQIVNDFQKGDIAEGYSVSREKKESFPLTVTSAQKNPTAFYLCASRFSGGSNTEAFFGQGTRLTVV.

The table lists this clone with a few counts. The chain recombines TRBV9 with TRBJ1-1; no firm D call. This CDR3 is 13 amino acids long. Germline lookup yields CDR1 SGDLS and CDR2 YYNGEE. V was pared by 0 bases and J by 0 bases, with 3 bases between. The CDR3 protein is CASSVDVNTEAFF. The CDR3 DNA reads TGTGCCAGCAGCGTAGACGTGAACACTGAAGCTTTCTTT.

The chain recombines TRBV9 with TRBJ2-1; 12 nucleotides align to TRBD2. V lost 4 bases and J lost 8; bases outside the gene matches: 7. From germline, CDR1 is SGDLS and CDR2 YYNGEE. CDR3 size: 15 residues. CDR3 in DNA: TGTGCCAGCAGCCCTAGCGGGAGGGTTATCGATGAGCAGTTCTTC. Protein: CASSPSGRVIDEQFF.

J is TRBJ2-1 and V is TRBV28; TRBD1 matches 7 bases. The germline gives CDR1 MDHEN, CDR2 SYDVKM. This CDR3 comprises 13 residues. The junction had 9 bases not matched to a gene; V was cut back by 7 bases and J by 9 bases. CDR3 bases: TGTGCCAGCAACCCGCCTTCAGGGGGTGAGCAGTTCTTC. Protein: CASNPPSGGEQFF. Full variable domain (remainder filled in from reference TRBV28 and TRBJ2-1): DVKVTQSSRYLVKRTGEKVFLECVQDMDHENMFWYRQDPGLGLRLIYFSYDVKMKEKGDIPEGYSVSREKKERFSLILESASTNQTSMYLCASNPPSGGEQFFGPGTRLTVL.

This clone has just a few counts. The CDR3 here is CASSPLDRESTDTQYF. CDR3 nucleotide sequence: TGCGCCAGCAGCCCCCTTGACAGGGAGTCCACAGATACGCAGTATTTT. This chain joins TRBV5-1 and TRBJ2-3; 7 nucleotides match TRBD1. Germline loops: CDR1 SGHRS, CDR2 YFSETQ. This CDR3 is built from 16 residues. Trimming took 4 bases from V and 2 from J; bases not matched to a gene: 10.

The chain couples TRBV7-6 to TRBJ2-3; 7 nucleotides match TRBD2. The CDR3 spans 15 residues. Germline V lookup: CDR1 SGHVS, CDR2 FNYEAQ. Germline trimming cut 3 bases from V and 2 bases from J; bases unmatched to any gene: 5. The CDR3 protein is CASSLVAGDTDTQYF. The CDR3 DNA follows: TGTGCCAGCAGCTTGGTGGCGGGGGACACAGATACGCAGTATTTT.

The chain carries TRBV28 and TRBJ2-5, with TRBD1 identical over 7 bases. V shed 2 bases and J 5 bases; nucleotides not matched to a gene: 11. Germline values: CDR1 MDHEN, CDR2 SYDVKM. This CDR3 has 16 amino acids. As DNA, the CDR3 is TGTGCCAGCAGTTTACCGAGGACAGGCAGGATGGAGACCCAGTACTTC. Translating it yields CASSLPRTGRMETQYF. Full variable domain (missing parts from reference TRBV28 and TRBJ2-5): DVKVTQSSRYLVKRTGEKVFLECVQDMDHENMFWYRQDPGLGLRLIYFSYDVKMKEKGDIPEGYSVSREKKERFSLILESASTNQTSMYLCASSLPRTGRMETQYFGPGTRLLVL.